This TCR beta chain was found in a study of blood T cell repertoires in COVID-19. Study background: PBMCs, B-cell-depleted T cells, or T cells provided the cDNA or gDNA that made up the material.

In the original processing: Reference gene primer amplification in the assay estimated nucleated cell counts. Sequencing used immunoSEQ multiplex PCR; TCRdb keeps in-frame clones, though not all of them. V and J calls and clone size are those listed in that table; D and trimming were worked out from the DNA. Of about 140,000 clones listed, about three quarters are singletons. Germline CDR1 is SGHNT and CDR2 is YYREEE (reference sequence). CDR3 size: 15 residues. V lost 4 bases and J lost 1, with 14 bases in between. Each participant's cohort was designated according to participant-reported clinical history.

The sequenced sample was PBMCs or T cells enriched from blood (not recorded which). The sequence derives from a woman between 45 and 65 years old who had recovered from COVID-19. The rearrangement links TRBV5-4 to TRBJ1-1; D unresolved. CDR3 bases: TGTGCCAGCAGCCCCAGGCCGGCGGGGAACACTGAAGCTTTCTTT. Residues: CASSPRPAGNTEAFF.